This is a list of T cell receptor beta chains from one sample in a study of cytomegalovirus exposure and HLA in healthy donors. Assay used: immunoSEQ multiplex PCR; TCRdb lists only in-frame clones, some missing. This table has approximately 140,000 clones, over 70% appearing once. The sequencing sample was made of PBMCs. The receptors come from a woman between 18 and 29 years old in good health and CMV-seronegative. CDR3s leave out the opening cysteine and the closing phenylalanine or tryptophan. A D gene is named only where the DNA matches it firmly. Expanded clones get a size class; other rows say once, few or many, or leave the size out.

CDR3	J	D	length	V	size
ASRTTTGSLGLAASYNEQF	TRBJ2-1	TRBD2	19	TRBV27	once
ASSLGPPRVGTEAF	TRBJ1-1	.	14	TRBV25-1	.
AGGEPQGAYEQY	TRBJ2-7	.	12	TRBV6-1	.
ASSQDTIAGNLREQY	TRBJ2-7	.	15	TRBV4-1	.
ASSAGQGARAF	TRBJ1-1	TRBD1	11	TRBV10-1	.
ASRQGLNTEAF	TRBJ1-1	TRBD1	11	TRBV10-1	.
ASGDRQETQY	TRBJ2-5	TRBD1	10	TRBV19	.
ATTTGTSGYNEQF	TRBJ2-1	TRBD2	13	TRBV19	.
ASSTTANYGYT	TRBJ1-2	.	11	TRBV6-5	.
ASSLTTGNHEQY	TRBJ2-7	TRBD1	12	TRBV5-1	.
ASGSPTMHEQF	TRBJ2-1	.	11	TRBV12-5	once
ASSGGGLSTF	TRBJ1-1	.	10	TRBV5-4	.
ASGIGTPNYGYT	TRBJ1-2	.	12	TRBV6-5	.
ASSTSTPVTYEQY	TRBJ2-7	.	13	TRBV25-1	.
ASSSISGSNTEAF	TRBJ1-1	.	13	TRBV14	few
ASSLAGGSNQPQH	TRBJ1-5	TRBD1	13	TRBV5-4	.
ASSLEVGNTEAF	TRBJ1-1	.	12	TRBV5-4	few
ASSRPTGGGGELF	TRBJ2-2	TRBD2	13	TRBV19	.
SVERGQGAYGYT	TRBJ1-2	TRBD1	12	TRBV29-1	.
ASRRGGKRQPQH	TRBJ1-5	.	12	TRBV6-1	.
ASSFVAFSSYEQY	TRBJ2-7	.	13	TRBV4-1	.
ASSSDRAQY	TRBJ2-7	TRBD1	9	TRBV5-1	.
ASSHYGRDRGNGNQPQH	TRBJ1-5	TRBD1	17	TRBV4-2	.
ASSLQGSGANVLT	TRBJ2-6	.	13	TRBV25-1	few
ASSPPSGVEQF	TRBJ2-1	TRBD2	11	TRBV27	.
ASSRERGTGDTNYGYT	TRBJ1-2	TRBD1	16	TRBV4-1	few
ASSLETGGIYEQY	TRBJ2-7	TRBD1	13	TRBV5-1	.
ASSYTGGGYT	TRBJ1-2	TRBD1	10	TRBV27	.
ASHTLRRHSYEQY	TRBJ2-7	.	13	TRBV6-5	.
ASSPGQWNTEAF	TRBJ1-1	TRBD1	12	TRBV18	.